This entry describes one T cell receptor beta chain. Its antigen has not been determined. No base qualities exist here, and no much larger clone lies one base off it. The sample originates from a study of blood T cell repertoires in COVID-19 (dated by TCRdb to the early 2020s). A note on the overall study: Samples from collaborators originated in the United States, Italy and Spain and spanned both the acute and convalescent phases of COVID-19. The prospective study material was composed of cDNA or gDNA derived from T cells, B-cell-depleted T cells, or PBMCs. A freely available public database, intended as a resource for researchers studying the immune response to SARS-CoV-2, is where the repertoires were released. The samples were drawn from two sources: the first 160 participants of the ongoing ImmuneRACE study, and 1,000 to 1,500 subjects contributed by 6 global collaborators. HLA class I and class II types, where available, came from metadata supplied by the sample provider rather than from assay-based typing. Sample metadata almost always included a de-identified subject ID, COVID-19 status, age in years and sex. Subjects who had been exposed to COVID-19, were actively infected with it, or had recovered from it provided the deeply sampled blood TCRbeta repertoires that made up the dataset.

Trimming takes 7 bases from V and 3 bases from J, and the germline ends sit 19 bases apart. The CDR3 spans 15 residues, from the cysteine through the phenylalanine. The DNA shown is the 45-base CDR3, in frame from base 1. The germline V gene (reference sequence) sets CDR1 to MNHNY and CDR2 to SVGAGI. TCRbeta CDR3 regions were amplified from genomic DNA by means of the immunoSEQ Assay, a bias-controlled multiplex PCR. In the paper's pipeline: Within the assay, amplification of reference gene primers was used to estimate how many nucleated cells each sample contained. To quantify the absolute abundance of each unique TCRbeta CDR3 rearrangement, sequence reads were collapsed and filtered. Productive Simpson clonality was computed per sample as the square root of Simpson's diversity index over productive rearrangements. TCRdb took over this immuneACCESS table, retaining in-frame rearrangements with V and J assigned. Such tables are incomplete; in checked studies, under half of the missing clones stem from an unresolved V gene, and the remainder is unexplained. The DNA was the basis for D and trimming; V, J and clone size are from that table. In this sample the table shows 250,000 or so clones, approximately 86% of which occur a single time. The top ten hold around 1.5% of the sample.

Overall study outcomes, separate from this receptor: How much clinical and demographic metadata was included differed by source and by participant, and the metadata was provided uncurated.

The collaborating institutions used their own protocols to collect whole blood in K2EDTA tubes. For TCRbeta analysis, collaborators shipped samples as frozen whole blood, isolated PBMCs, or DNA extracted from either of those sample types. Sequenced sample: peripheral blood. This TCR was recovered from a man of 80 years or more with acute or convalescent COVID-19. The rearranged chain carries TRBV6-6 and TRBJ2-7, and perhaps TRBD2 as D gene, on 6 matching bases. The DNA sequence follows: TGTGCCAGCACCGACCCGACTAGGAATTTCTACGAGCAGTACTTC. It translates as CASTDPTRNFYEQYF.